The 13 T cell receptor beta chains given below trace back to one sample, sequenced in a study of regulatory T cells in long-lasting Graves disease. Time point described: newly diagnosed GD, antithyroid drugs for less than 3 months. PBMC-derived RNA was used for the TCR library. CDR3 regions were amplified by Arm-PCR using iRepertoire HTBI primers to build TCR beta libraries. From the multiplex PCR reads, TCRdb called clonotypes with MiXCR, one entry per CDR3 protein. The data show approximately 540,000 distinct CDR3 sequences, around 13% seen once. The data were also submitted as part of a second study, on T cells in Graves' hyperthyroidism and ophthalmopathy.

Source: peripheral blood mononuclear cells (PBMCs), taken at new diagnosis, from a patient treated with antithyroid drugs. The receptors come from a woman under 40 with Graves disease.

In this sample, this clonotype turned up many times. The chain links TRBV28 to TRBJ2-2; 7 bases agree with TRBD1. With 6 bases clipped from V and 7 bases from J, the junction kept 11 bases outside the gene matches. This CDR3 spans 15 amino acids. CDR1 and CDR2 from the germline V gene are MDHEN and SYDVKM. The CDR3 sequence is CASSETDRNLGELFF. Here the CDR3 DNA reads TGTGCCAGCAGCGAAACGGACAGGAACCTCGGGGAGCTGTTTTTT.

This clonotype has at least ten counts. The CDR3 loop reads CAIQGFSYEQYF. DNA for the CDR3: TGTGCCATACAGGGATTCTCCTACGAGCAGTACTTC. The genes are TRBV2 and TRBJ2-7; tentative D call: TRBD1 (6 bases). From germline, CDR1 is SNHLY and CDR2 FYNNEI. The V end was cut by 10 bases, the J end by 0 bases, with 10 bases between. CDR3 length: 12 amino acids.

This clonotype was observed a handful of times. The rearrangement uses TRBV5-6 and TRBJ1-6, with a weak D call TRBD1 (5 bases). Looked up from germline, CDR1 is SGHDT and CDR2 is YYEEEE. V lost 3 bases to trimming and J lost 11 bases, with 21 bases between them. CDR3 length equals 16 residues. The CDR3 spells CASSWGGSGPRPPLHF. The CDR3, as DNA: TGTGCCAGCAGCTGGGGGGGTTCGGGCCCGCGGCCACCCCTCCACTTT.

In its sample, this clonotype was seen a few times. The CDR3 nucleotides are TGTGCCAGCAGTGGGCCCCGGGACAGGTCGGACTATGGCTACACCTTC. Its translation is CASSGPRDRSDYGYTF. J is TRBJ1-2 and V is TRBV25-1; 8 bases agree with TRBD1. The J segment lost 3 bases and the V segment lost 4 bases, leaving 10 bases of the junction unmatched. Germline assignment: CDR1 MGHDK and CDR2 SYGVNS. CDR3 length: 16 amino acids.

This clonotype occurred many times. The CDR3, as DNA: TGTGCCAGCAGCTTAGTAACACGGGGGTACAATGAGCAGTTCTTC. Its protein product is CASSLVTRGYNEQFF. The V call is TRBV7-9, the J call TRBJ2-1, with D possibly being TRBD2 (6 bases). V lost 1 base and J 4 bases, leaving 11 bases between the germline ends. This CDR3 is built from 15 residues. Per the germline V gene, CDR1 is SEHNR and CDR2 is FQNEAQ (reference sequence).

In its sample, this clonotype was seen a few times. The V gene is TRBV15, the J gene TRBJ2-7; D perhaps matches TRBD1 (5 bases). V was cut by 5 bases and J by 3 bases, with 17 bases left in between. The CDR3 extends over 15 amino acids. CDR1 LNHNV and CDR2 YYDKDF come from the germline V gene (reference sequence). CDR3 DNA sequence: TGTGCCACCAGCCCATCCAGGGCGCTGTTCTACGAGCAGTACTTC. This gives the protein CATSPSRALFYEQYF.

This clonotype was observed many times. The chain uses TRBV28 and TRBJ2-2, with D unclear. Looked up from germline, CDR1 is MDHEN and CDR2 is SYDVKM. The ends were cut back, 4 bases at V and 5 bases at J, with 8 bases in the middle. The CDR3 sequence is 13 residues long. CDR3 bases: TGTGCCAGCAGTTGGCCGGGTACCGGGGAGCTGTTTTTT. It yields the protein CASSWPGTGELFF. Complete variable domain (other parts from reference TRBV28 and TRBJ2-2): DVKVTQSSRYLVKRTGEKVFLECVQDMDHENMFWYRQDPGLGLRLIYFSYDVKMKEKGDIPEGYSVSREKKERFSLILESASTNQTSMYLCASSWPGTGELFFGEGSRLTVL.

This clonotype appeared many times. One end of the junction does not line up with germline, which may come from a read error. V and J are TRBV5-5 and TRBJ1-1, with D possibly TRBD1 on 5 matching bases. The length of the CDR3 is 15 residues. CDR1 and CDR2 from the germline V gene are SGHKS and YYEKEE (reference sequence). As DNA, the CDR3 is TGCGCCAGCAGCTTGCCAGGGAATATGAACACTGAAGCTTTCTTT. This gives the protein CASSLPGNMNTEAFF.

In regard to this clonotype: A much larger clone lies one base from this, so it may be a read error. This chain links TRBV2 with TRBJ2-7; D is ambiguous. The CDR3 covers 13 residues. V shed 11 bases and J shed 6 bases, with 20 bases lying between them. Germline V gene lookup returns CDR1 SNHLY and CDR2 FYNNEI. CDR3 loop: CASGPVQLGEQYF. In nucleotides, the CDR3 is TGTGCCTCTGGACCGGTGCAATTGGGCGAGCAGTACTTC.

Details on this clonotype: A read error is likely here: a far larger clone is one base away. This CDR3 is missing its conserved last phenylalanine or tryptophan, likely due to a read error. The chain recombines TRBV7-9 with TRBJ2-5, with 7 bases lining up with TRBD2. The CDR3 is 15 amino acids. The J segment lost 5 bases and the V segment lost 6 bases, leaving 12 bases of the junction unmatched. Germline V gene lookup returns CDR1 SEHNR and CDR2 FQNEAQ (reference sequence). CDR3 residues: CASRRGGWEGETQYV. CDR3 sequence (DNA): TGTGCCAGCAGACGAGGCGGCTGGGAGGGCGAGACCCAGTACGTC.

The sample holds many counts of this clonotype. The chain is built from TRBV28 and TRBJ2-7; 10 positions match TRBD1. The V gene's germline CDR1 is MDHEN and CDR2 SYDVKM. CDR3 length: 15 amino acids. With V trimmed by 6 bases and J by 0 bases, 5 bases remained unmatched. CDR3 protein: CASSPGQGTSYEQYF. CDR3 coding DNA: TGTGCCAGCAGCCCGGGACAGGGGACCTCCTACGAGCAGTACTTC.

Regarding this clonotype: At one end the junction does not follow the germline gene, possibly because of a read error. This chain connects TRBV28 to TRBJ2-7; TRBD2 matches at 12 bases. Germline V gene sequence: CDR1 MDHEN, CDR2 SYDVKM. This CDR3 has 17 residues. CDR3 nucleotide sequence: TGTGCCAGCAGTTTAGGGTTCCGGACTAGCGGGATCTACGAGCGGTACTTC. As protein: CASSLGFRTSGIYERYF.

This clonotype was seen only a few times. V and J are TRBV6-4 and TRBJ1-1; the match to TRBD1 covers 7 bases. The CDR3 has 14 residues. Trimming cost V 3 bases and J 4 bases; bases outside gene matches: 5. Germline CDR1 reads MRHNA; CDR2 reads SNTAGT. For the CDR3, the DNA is TGTGCCAGCAGTGAGACAGGGTTCGGCACTGAAGCTTTCTTT. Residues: CASSETGFGTEAFF.